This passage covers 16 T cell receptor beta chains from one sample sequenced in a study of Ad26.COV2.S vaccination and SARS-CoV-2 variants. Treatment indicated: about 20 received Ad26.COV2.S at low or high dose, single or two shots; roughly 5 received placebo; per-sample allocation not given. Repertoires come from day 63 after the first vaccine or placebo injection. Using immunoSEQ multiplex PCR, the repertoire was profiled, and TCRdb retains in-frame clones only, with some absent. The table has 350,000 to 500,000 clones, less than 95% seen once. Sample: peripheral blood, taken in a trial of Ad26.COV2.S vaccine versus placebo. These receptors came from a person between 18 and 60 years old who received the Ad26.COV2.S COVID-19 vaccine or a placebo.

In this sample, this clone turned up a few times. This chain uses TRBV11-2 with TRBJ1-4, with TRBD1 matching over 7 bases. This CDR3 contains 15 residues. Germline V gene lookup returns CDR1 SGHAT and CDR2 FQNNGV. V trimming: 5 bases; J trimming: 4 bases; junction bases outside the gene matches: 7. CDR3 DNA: TGTGCCAGCAGCGAGGGACAGCCCTTTAATGAAAAACTGTTTTTT. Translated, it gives CASSEGQPFNEKLFF.

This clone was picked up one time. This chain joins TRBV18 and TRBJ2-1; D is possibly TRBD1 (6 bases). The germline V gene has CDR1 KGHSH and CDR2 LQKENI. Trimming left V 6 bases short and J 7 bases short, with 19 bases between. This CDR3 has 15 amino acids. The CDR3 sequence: CASSRRDTRGNEQFF. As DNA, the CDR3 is TGTGCCAGCTCCCGCCGGGACACAAGGGGGAATGAGCAGTTCTTC.

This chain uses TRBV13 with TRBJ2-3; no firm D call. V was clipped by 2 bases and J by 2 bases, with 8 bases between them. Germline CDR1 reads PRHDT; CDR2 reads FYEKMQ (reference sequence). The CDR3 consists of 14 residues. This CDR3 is CASSLRSITDTQYF. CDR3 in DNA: TGTGCCAGCAGCTTAAGGAGCATCACAGATACGCAGTATTTT. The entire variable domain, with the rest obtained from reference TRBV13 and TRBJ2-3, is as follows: AAGVIQSPRHLIKEKRETATLKCYPIPRHDTVYWYQQGPGQDPQFLISFYEKMQSDKGSIPDRFSAQQFSDYHSELNMSSLELGDSALYFCASSLRSITDTQYFGPGTRLTVL.

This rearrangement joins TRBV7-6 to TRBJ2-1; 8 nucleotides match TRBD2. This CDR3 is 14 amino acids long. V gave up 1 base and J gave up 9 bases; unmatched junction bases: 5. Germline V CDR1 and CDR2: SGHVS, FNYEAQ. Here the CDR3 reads CASSLGREESEQFF. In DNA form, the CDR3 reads TGTGCCAGCAGCTTAGGGCGGGAGGAAAGTGAGCAGTTCTTC.

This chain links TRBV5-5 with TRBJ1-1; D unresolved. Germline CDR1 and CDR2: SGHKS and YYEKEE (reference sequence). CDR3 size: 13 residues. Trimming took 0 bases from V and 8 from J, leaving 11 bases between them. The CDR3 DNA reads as TGTGCCAGCAGCTTGGCCCCCCGAGCGGAAGCTTTCTTT. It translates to CASSLAPRAEAFF.

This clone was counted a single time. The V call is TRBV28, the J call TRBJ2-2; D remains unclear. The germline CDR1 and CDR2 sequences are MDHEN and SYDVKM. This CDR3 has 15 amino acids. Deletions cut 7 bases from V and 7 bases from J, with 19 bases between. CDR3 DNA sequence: TGTGCCAGCAACCCCCCGAGGACGAGAGGCGGGGAGCTGTTTTTT. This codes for CASNPPRTRGGELFF.

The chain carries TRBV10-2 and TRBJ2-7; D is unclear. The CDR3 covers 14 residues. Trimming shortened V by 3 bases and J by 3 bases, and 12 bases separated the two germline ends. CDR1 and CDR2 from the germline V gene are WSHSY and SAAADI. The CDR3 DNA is TGCGCCAGCAGTGAAGACCCACGGAGCTACGAGCAGTACTTC. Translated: CASSEDPRSYEQYF.

The CDR3 region is CASSYTGENIQYF. Here the CDR3 DNA reads TGTGCCAGTAGCTATACAGGGGAAAACATTCAGTACTTC. The chain links TRBV19 to TRBJ2-4, with 7 nucleotides matching TRBD1. The trim removed 6 bases at V and 5 bases at J, leaving 4 bases unmatched. The CDR3 is 13 amino acids. Germline V gene lookup returns CDR1 LNHDA and CDR2 SQIVND (reference sequence).

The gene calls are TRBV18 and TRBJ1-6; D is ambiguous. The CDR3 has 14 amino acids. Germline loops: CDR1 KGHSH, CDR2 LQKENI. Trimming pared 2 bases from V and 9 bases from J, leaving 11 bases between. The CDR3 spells CASSPFARSSPLHF. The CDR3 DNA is TGTGCCAGCTCACCATTCGCGAGGAGTTCACCCCTCCACTTT.

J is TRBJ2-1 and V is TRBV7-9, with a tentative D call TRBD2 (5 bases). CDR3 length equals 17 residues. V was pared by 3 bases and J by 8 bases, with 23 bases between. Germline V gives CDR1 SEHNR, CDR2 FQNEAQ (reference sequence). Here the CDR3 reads CASSLRLREPGSDEQFF. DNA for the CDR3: TGTGCCAGCAGCTTGCGACTCCGGGAACCGGGCAGCGATGAGCAGTTCTTC.

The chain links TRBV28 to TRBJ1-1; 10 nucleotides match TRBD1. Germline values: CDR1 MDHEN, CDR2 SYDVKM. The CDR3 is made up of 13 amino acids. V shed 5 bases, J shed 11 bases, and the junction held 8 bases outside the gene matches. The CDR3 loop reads CASSRGGQGKAFF. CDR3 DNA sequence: TGTGCCAGCAGTCGGGGGGGACAGGGGAAGGCTTTCTTT.

The CDR3 DNA sequence: TGTGCCAGCGGGACTAGCGGCCCTTATGATACGCAGTATTTT. Its protein product is CASGTSGPYDTQYF. J is TRBJ2-3 and V is TRBV19; 11 nucleotides match TRBD2. The V gene's germline CDR1 is LNHDA and CDR2 SQIVND (reference sequence). After removal of 9 bases from V and 6 bases from J, the junction contained 8 bases not matched to a gene. This CDR3 contains 14 residues.

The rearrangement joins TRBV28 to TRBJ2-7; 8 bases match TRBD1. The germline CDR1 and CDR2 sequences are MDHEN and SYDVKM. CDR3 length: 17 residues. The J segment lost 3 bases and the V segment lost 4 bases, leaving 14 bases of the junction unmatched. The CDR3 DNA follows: TGTGCCAGCAGTTCCCTCGAAGGGGGACAGGAGAACTACGAGCAGTACTTC. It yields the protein CASSSLEGGQENYEQYF.

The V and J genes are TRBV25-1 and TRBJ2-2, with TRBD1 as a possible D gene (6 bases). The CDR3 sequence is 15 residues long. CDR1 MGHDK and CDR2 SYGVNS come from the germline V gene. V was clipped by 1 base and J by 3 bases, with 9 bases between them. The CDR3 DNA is TGTGCCAGCAGTGAATGGGGGACACACACCGGGGAGCTGTTTTTT. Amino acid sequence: CASSEWGTHTGELFF.

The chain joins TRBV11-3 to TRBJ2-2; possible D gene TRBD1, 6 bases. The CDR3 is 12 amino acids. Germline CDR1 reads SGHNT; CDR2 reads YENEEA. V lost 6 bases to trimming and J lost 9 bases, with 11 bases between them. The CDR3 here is CASSPGDRELFF. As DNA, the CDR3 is TGTGCCAGCAGTCCAGGGGACAGGGAGCTGTTTTTT.

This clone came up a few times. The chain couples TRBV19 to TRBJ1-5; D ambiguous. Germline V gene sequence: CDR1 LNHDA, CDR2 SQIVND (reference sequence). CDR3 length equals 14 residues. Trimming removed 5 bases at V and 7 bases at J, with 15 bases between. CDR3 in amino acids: CASSESRSHQPQHF. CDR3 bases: TGTGCCAGTAGTGAGTCCAGGTCTCACCAGCCCCAGCATTTT. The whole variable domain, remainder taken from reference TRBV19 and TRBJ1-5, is DGGITQSPKYLFRKEGQNVTLSCEQNLNHDAMYWYRQDPGQGLRLIYYSQIVNDFQKGDIAEGYSVSREKKESFPLTVTSAQKNPTAFYLCASSESRSHQPQHFGDGTRLSIL.